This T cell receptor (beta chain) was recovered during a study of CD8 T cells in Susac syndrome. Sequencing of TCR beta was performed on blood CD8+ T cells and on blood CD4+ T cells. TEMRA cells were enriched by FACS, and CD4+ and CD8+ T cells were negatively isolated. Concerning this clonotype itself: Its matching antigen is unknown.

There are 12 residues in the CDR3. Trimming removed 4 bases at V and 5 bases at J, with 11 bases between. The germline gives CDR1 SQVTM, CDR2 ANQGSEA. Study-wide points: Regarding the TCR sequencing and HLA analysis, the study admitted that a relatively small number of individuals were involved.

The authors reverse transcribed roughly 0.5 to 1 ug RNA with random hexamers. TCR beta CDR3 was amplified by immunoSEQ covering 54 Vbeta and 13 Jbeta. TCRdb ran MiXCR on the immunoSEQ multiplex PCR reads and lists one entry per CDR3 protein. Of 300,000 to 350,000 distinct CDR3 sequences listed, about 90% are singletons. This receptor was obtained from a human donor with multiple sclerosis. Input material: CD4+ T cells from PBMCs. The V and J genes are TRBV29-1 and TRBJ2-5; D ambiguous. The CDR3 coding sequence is TGCAGCGTTGGGCTCTTACCGGAGACCCAGTACTTC. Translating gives CSVGLLPETQYF.